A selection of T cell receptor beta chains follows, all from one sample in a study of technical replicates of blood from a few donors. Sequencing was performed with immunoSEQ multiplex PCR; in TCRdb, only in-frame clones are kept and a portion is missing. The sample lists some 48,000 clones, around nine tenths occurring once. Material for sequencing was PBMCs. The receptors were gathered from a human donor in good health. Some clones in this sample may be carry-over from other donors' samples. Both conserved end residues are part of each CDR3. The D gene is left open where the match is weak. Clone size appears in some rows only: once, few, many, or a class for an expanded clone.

CDR3aa: CASSSYRQQGAEQYF
CDR3nt: TGTGCCAGCAGCTCTTACCGCCAACAGGGGGCTGAGCAGTACTTC
j_gene: TRBJ2-7
v_gene: TRBV7-6
d_gene: TRBD1
len: 15
abundance: few

CDR3aa: CASSQQLAGVGEQYF
CDR3nt: TGTGCCAGCAGTCAACAACTAGCGGGGGTGGGAGAGCAGTACTTC
j_gene: TRBJ2-7
v_gene: TRBV27
d_gene: TRBD2
len: 15
abundance: NA

CDR3aa: CATSSPQGTDTQYF
CDR3nt: TGTGCCACCAGCAGTCCCCAGGGGACAGATACGCAGTATTTT
j_gene: TRBJ2-3
v_gene: TRBV15
d_gene: NA
len: 14
abundance: NA

CDR3aa: CASSRGTNTEAFF
CDR3nt: TGTGCCAGCTCCCGGGGGACGAACACTGAAGCTTTCTTT
j_gene: TRBJ1-1
v_gene: TRBV18
d_gene: NA
len: 13
abundance: NA

CDR3aa: CASSLGGTNTEAFF
CDR3nt: TGTGCCAGCAGCTTAGGGGGCACGAACACTGAAGCTTTCTTT
j_gene: TRBJ1-1
v_gene: TRBV7-3
d_gene: NA
len: 14
abundance: NA

CDR3aa: CAWNGQIQETQYF
CDR3nt: TGTGCCTGGAACGGACAGATACAAGAGACCCAGTACTTC
j_gene: TRBJ2-5
v_gene: TRBV30
d_gene: NA
len: 13
abundance: NA

CDR3aa: CAISDGGGVLYEQYF
CDR3nt: TGTGCCATCAGTGATGGCGGGGGAGTCCTCTACGAGCAGTACTTC
j_gene: TRBJ2-7
v_gene: TRBV10-3
d_gene: TRBD2
len: 15
abundance: NA

CDR3aa: CASSYMSSGNTIYF
CDR3nt: TGTGCCAGCAGTTACATGAGCTCTGGAAACACCATATATTTT
j_gene: TRBJ1-3
v_gene: TRBV6-5
d_gene: NA
len: 14
abundance: NA

CDR3aa: CAISDLDGYTF
CDR3nt: TGTGCCATCAGTGATTTAGATGGCTACACCTTC
j_gene: TRBJ1-2
v_gene: TRBV10-3
d_gene: NA
len: 11
abundance: NA

CDR3aa: CASRGTNVGYTF
CDR3nt: TGTGCCAGCAGGGGGACAAATGTCGGCTACACCTTC
j_gene: TRBJ1-2
v_gene: TRBV7-2
d_gene: NA
len: 12
abundance: NA